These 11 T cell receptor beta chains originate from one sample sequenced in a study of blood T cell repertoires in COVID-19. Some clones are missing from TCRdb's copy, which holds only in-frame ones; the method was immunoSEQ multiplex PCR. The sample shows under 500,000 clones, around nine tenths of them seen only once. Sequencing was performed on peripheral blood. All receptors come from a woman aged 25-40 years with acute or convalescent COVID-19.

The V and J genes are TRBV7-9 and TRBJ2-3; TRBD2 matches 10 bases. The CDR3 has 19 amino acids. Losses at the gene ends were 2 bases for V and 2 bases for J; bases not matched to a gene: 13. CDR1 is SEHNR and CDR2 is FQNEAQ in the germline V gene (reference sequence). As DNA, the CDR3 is TGTGCCAGCAGCTTAATAAACCGATCTAGCGGGGGAACCACAGATACGCAGTATTTT. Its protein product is CASSLINRSSGGTTDTQYF.

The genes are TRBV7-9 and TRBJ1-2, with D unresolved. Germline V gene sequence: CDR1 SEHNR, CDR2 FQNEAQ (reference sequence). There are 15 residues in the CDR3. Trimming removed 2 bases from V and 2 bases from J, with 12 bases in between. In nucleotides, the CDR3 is TGTGCCAGCAGCTTAATTTGGGCAGACAACTATGGCTACACCTTC. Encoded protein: CASSLIWADNYGYTF. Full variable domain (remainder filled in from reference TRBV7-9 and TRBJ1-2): DTGVSQNPRHKITKRGQNVTFRCDPISEHNRLYWYRQTLGQGPEFLTYFQNEAQLEKSRLLSDRFSAERPKGSFSTLEIQRTEQGDSAMYLCASSLIWADNYGYTFGSGTRLTVV.

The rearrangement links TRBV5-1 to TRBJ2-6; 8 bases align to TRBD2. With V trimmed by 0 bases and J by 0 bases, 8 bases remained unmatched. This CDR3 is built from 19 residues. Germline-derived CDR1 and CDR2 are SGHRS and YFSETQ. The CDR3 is CASSLAGAGVNSGANVLTF. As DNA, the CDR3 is TGCGCCAGCAGCTTGGCCGGAGCGGGGGTTAACTCTGGGGCCAACGTCCTGACTTTC.

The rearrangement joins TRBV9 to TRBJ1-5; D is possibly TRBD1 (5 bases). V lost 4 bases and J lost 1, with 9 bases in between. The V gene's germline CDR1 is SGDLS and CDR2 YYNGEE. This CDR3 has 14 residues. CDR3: CASSTRQSNQPQHF. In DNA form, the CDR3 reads TGTGCCAGCAGCACTCGACAGAGCAATCAGCCCCAGCATTTT.

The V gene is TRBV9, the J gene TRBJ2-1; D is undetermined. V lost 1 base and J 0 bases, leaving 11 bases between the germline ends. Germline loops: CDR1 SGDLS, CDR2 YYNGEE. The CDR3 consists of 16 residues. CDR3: CASSVNFLGSYNEQFF. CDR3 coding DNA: TGTGCCAGCAGCGTAAACTTCCTAGGCTCCTACAATGAGCAGTTCTTC.

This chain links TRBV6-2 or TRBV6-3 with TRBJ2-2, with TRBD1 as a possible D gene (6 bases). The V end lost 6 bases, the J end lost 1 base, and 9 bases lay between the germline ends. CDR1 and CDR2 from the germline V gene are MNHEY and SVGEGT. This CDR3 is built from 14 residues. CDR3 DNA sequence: TGTGCCAGCAGCCAGGACAGGAACACCGGGGAGCTGTTTTTT. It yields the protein CASSQDRNTGELFF.

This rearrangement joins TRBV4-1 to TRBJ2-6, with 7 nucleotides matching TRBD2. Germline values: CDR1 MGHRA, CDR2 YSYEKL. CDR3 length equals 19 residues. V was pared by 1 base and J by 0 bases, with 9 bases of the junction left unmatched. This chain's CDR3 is CASSQVVLGGDSGANVLTF. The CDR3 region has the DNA TGCGCCAGCAGCCAAGTCGTTTTGGGAGGGGACTCTGGGGCCAACGTCCTGACTTTC.

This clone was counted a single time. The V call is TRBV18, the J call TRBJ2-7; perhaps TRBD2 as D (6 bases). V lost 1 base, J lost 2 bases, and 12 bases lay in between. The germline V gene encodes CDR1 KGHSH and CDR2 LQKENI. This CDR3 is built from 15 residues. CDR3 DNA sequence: TGTGCCAGCTCACCACTTGGGCGGGACCCCTACGAGCAGTACTTC. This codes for CASSPLGRDPYEQYF.

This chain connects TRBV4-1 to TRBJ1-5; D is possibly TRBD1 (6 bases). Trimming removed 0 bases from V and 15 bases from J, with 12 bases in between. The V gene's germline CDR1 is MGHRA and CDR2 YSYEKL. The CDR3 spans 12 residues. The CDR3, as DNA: TGCGCCAGCAGCCAAGAACGGGACAAAAGGCATTTT. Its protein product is CASSQERDKRHF.

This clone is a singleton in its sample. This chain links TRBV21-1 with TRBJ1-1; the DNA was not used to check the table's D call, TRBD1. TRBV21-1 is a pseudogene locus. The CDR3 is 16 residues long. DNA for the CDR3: TGTGCCAGCAGCAAAGTGCAGGCCACTTTACGTACTGAAGCTTTCTTT. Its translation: CASSKVQATLRTEAFF.

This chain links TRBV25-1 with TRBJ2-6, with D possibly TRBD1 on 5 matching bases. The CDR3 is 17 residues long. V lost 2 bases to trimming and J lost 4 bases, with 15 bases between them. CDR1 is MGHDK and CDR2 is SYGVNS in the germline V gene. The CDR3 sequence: CASSEGPLGAGANVLTF. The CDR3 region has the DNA TGTGCCAGCAGTGAAGGCCCACTTGGGGCGGGGGCCAACGTCCTGACTTTC.